This T cell receptor beta chain is drawn from a study of shared clonotypes between healthy human individuals. Study-level results: For naive CD4 cells, around 5% of clonotypes were shared across a handful of donors. Estimated clonotype richness was generally higher in naive than memory subsets. Non-shared clonotypes displayed generation probabilities falling below those of clonotypes present in all four donors.

Authors' processing steps: Junction-only immunoSEQ sequences carried no quality scores, so filtering differed. Some clones are missing from TCRdb's copy, which holds only in-frame ones; the method was immunoSEQ multiplex PCR. From that table come the V and J calls and clone size; the DNA was used to work out D and trimming. This table has approximately 740,000 clones, 80% to 95% appearing once. CDR3 length equals 16 residues. Germline V CDR1 and CDR2: SGHAT, FQNNGV. Losses at the gene ends were 5 bases for V and 5 bases for J; bases not matched to a gene: 6. As regards this clone: The antigen remains unidentified.

Naive CD8 cells lacked CD45RO, underwent positive selection for CCR7 and left out terminally differentiated effector memory CD45RA+ cells. Material: naive CD8+ T cells sorted from blood. The TCR originated in a man aged 25-40 years in good health. The chain couples TRBV11-2 to TRBJ2-1, with 13 bases fitting TRBD2. As DNA, the CDR3 is TGTGCCAGCAGCCACGGACTAGCGGGAGTGGACAATGAGCAGTTCTTC. Translating gives CASSHGLAGVDNEQFF.